Listed here are 32 T cell receptor beta chains from one sample, sequenced in a study of T cells after yellow fever vaccination. TCRdb fed the 5' RACE reads into MiXCR, producing one record per CDR3 protein. The sample lists about 340,000 distinct CDR3 sequences; 3.5% to 4.5% were seen once. This sample comprised PBMCs, obtained 5 days after the yellow fever booster vaccination. These receptors all stem from a man aged 18 to 29 who received the YFV17D yellow fever vaccine.

This sequence joins TRBV7-2 and TRBJ2-3; D may be TRBD2 (5 bases). Trimming stripped 2 bases from V and 0 bases from J, with 9 bases between. The CDR3 is 15 amino acids. The V gene's germline CDR1 is SGHTA and CDR2 FQGNSA. The CDR3 sequence is CASSLFGISTDTQYF. CDR3 bases: TGTGCCAGCAGCTTATTCGGGATTAGCACAGATACGCAGTATTTT.

This clonotype was picked up many times. The chain couples TRBV20-1 to TRBJ2-7, with 7 bases identical to TRBD1. Germline V lookup: CDR1 DFQATT, CDR2 SNEGSKA (reference sequence). This CDR3 region has 12 residues. The junction had 5 bases not matched to a gene; V was cut back by 5 bases and J by 4 bases. The DNA of the CDR3 is TGCAGTGCTCTGACAGGGCCTTACGAGCAGTACGTC. This encodes CSALTGPYEQYV.

This clonotype was detected many times. V and J are TRBV20-1 and TRBJ2-1; D perhaps matches TRBD1 (5 bases). The CDR3 extends over 13 amino acids. CDR1 is DFQATT and CDR2 is SNEGSKA in the germline V gene (reference sequence). V lost 4 bases and J lost 6, with 13 bases in between. The CDR3 DNA sequence: TGCAGTGCTACCAACGGCAGGGTCAATGAGCAGTTCTTC. Its translation is CSATNGRVNEQFF.

This clonotype has only a few counts. The chain combines TRBV19 with TRBJ1-5; D is ambiguous. The CDR3 extends over 16 amino acids. V lost 3 bases and J lost 0, with 12 bases in between. The V gene's germline CDR1 is LNHDA and CDR2 SQIVND (reference sequence). The CDR3 here is CASSILAAYSNQPQHF. CDR3 in DNA: TGTGCCAGTAGTATTTTGGCGGCTTATAGCAATCAGCCCCAGCATTTT.

This chain joins TRBV6-4 and TRBJ2-5; 9 nucleotides line up with TRBD2. CDR1 is MRHNA, CDR2 SNTAGT, per germline. The CDR3 is made up of 13 amino acids. The trim removed 7 bases at V and 5 bases at J, leaving 5 bases unmatched. The CDR3 reads CASTRLAEETQYF. CDR3 sequence (DNA): TGTGCCAGCACCAGACTAGCGGAGGAGACCCAGTACTTC.

The genes are TRBV7-2 and TRBJ1-2, with TRBD1 matching 7 bases. CDR1 is SGHTA, CDR2 FQGNSA, per germline. V dropped 1 base and J dropped 4; count of bases not matched to a gene: 9. There are 16 residues in the CDR3. CDR3 region: CASSLVGTARAYGYTF. Here the CDR3 DNA reads TGTGCCAGCAGCTTAGTTGGGACAGCGAGAGCCTATGGCTACACCTTC. The complete variable domain, with remaining parts taken from reference TRBV7-2 and TRBJ1-2, reads GAGVSQSPSNKVTEKGKDVELRCDPISGHTALYWYRQSLGQGLEFLIYFQGNSAPDKSGLPSDRFSAERTGGSVSTLTIQRTQQEDSAVYLCASSLVGTARAYGYTFGSGTRLTVV.

The chain links TRBV4-2 to TRBJ2-1; 8 nucleotides agree with TRBD2. The CDR3 consists of 13 residues. V lost 4 bases, J lost 14 bases, and 10 bases stayed unmatched. Germline lookup yields CDR1 LGHNA and CDR2 YNFKEQ. The DNA for the CDR3 is TGTGCCAGCAGCCGTCGGGTAGCGGGGTCCGAGTTCTTC. Translating it yields CASSRRVAGSEFF.

This clonotype has just a few counts. The chain carries TRBV7-3 and TRBJ2-2, with a tentative D call TRBD2 (7 bases). This CDR3 spans 14 amino acids. V dropped 8 bases and J dropped 3 bases, with 13 bases sitting between them. CDR1 and CDR2 from the germline V gene are SGHTA and FQGTGA. CDR3 in amino acids: CASRGGGDTGELFF. The CDR3 region has the DNA TGTGCCAGCCGCGGGGGCGGGGACACCGGGGAGCTGTTTTTT.

This clonotype was detected ten times or more. This rearrangement joins TRBV7-2 to TRBJ2-5; 8 bases are shared with TRBD2. Germline lookup yields CDR1 SGHTA and CDR2 FQGNSA. The J segment lost 8 bases and the V segment lost 7 bases, leaving 12 bases of the junction unmatched. This CDR3 has 14 amino acids. The CDR3 DNA is TGTGCCAGCACCATTGGCGGGGGGCGGGTTACCCAGTACTTC. It translates to CASTIGGGRVTQYF. The whole variable domain, remainder taken from reference TRBV7-2 and TRBJ2-5, is GAGVSQSPSNKVTEKGKDVELRCDPISGHTALYWYRQSLGQGLEFLIYFQGNSAPDKSGLPSDRFSAERTGGSVSTLTIQRTQQEDSAVYLCASTIGGGRVTQYFGPGTRLLVL.

This clonotype was observed a handful of times. This sequence joins TRBV12-3 or TRBV12-4 and TRBJ1-2, with D perhaps TRBD1 (5 bases). The CDR3 sequence is 14 residues long. Trimming removed 3 bases at V and 2 bases at J, with 10 bases between. The CDR3, as DNA: TGTGCCAGCAGTTTTAGGGGCATAAACTATGGCTACACCTTC. Its translation: CASSFRGINYGYTF.

This clonotype was detected a few times. The chain is built from TRBV24-1 and TRBJ2-1, with TRBD1 matching over 10 bases. Germline loops: CDR1 KGHDR, CDR2 SFDVKD. J was trimmed by 6 bases and V by 3 bases; bases with no gene match: 4. The CDR3 is 15 residues long. This CDR3 reads CATSDPGTGANEQFF. CDR3 DNA: TGTGCCACCAGTGATCCCGGGACAGGGGCCAATGAGCAGTTCTTC.

The CDR3 here is CASSLGRPRAGELFF. As DNA, the CDR3 is TGTGCCAGCAGCTTAGGCAGGCCGAGAGCCGGGGAGCTGTTTTTT. V usage is TRBV7-6 and J usage is TRBJ2-2, with D hard to call. This CDR3 comprises 15 residues. V was cut by 1 base and J by 6 bases, with 12 bases left in between. The V gene's germline CDR1 is SGHVS and CDR2 FNYEAQ.

This clonotype was seen ten or more times. The V call is TRBV11-2, the J call TRBJ2-2; 10 bases are a match to TRBD2. The CDR3 is 14 residues long. The ends lost 3 bases at V and 6 bases at J; junction bases unmatched: 1. Germline assignment: CDR1 SGHAT and CDR2 FQNNGV. The CDR3 region has the DNA TGTGCCAGCAGCTTGACTAGCGGGCCCGGGGAGCTGTTTTTT. This sequence encodes CASSLTSGPGELFF.

The sample holds a few counts of this clonotype. CDR3: CASRTDRAYQPQHF. CDR3 coding DNA: TGTGCCAGCAGGACGGACAGGGCGTATCAGCCCCAGCATTTT. The chain uses TRBV28 and TRBJ1-5; 8 positions agree with TRBD1. Germline assignment: CDR1 MDHEN and CDR2 SYDVKM. This CDR3 region has 14 residues. With 6 bases clipped from V and 5 bases from J, the junction kept 6 bases outside the gene matches.

The CDR3, as DNA: TGTGCCAGCAGTGAGCCTGGACCTGGGGACTATGGCTACACCTTC. Its protein is CASSEPGPGDYGYTF. V is TRBV6-1 and J is TRBJ1-2; D remains unclear. Germline CDR1 is MNHNS and CDR2 is SASEGT. The length of the CDR3 is 15 residues. Trimming shortened V by 3 bases and J by 3 bases, and 14 bases separated the two germline ends.

The V gene is TRBV12-3 or TRBV12-4, the J gene TRBJ1-1; TRBD1 is a possible D gene (5 bases). V gave up 3 bases and J gave up 5 bases, with 13 bases separating them. The CDR3 is 14 amino acids. CDR3 nucleotides: TGTGCCAGCAGTTTGGGCCCCGGGGGGACTGAAGCTTTCTTT. Protein sequence: CASSLGPGGTEAFF.

This clonotype was detected only a few times. V and J are TRBV4-3 and TRBJ1-2; D is perhaps TRBD1 (5 bases). Trimming left V 2 bases short and J 4 bases short, with 17 bases between. CDR3 length: 16 residues. Germline CDR1 reads LGHNA; CDR2 reads YSLEER. CDR3 amino acids: CASSQLQVPYLYGYTF. CDR3 sequence (DNA): TGCGCCAGCAGCCAACTACAGGTCCCCTATCTCTATGGCTACACCTTC.

This clonotype has only a few counts. The V and J genes are TRBV29-1 and TRBJ1-2; no reliable D call. Germline assignment: CDR1 SQVTM and CDR2 ANQGSEA. Deletions cut 4 bases from V and 8 bases from J, with 5 bases between. The CDR3 loop spans 9 amino acids. In DNA, the CDR3 is TGCAGCGTTGCGGGGGGCTACACCTTC. This encodes CSVAGGYTF.

This clonotype has a count of ten or more. The V gene is TRBV5-1, the J gene TRBJ2-3; TRBD1 or TRBD2 may be the D gene (5 bases each). CDR3 length: 14 amino acids. Trimming removed 2 bases at V and 4 bases at J, with 11 bases between. The germline gives CDR1 SGHRS, CDR2 YFSETQ. The DNA of the CDR3 is TGCGCCAGCAGCTTTCGACGAGGGGCAGATACGCAGTATTTT. Encoded protein: CASSFRRGADTQYF.

The chain couples TRBV10-2 to TRBJ1-5, with 8 positions matching TRBD1. CDR1 is WSHSY and CDR2 is SAAADI in the germline V gene. V shed 8 bases and J 2 bases; nucleotides not matched to a gene: 5. The length of the CDR3 is 14 residues. Here the CDR3 DNA reads TGCGCCAGCTGGACAGGGAAGGGCAATCAGCCCCAGCATTTT. Translation: CASWTGKGNQPQHF.

This clonotype has ten or more counts. V gene TRBV6-4 combines with J gene TRBJ2-1, with 7 bases matching TRBD1. This CDR3 comprises 13 residues. Germline V lookup: CDR1 MRHNA, CDR2 SNTAGT. Trimming took 0 bases from V and 7 from J; bases not matched to a gene: 0. Here the CDR3 DNA reads TGTGCCAGCAGTGACTCGGACAGGAATGAGCAGTTCTTC. Protein: CASSDSDRNEQFF.

This clonotype turned up a few times. This chain joins TRBV7-2 and TRBJ2-7; 12 positions agree with TRBD2. This CDR3 has 14 amino acids. CDR1 and CDR2 from the germline V gene are SGHTA and FQGNSA. Losses at the gene ends were 3 bases for V and 3 bases for J; bases not matched to a gene: 0. CDR3 DNA: TGTGCCAGCAGCTTGGGACTAGCGGGCTACGAGCAGTACGTC. Its protein is CASSLGLAGYEQYV.

In this sample, this clonotype turned up a few times. V usage is TRBV5-1 and J usage is TRBJ1-1, with a possible D match to TRBD1 (5 bases). CDR1 and CDR2 (germline): SGHRS, YFSETQ. This CDR3 region has 16 residues. The V gene lost 1 base and the J gene lost 1 base, with 14 bases spanning the gap. DNA of the CDR3: TGCGCCAGCAGCTTGCCAAAGGGGCAAGAGAACACTGAAGCTTTCTTT. Protein product: CASSLPKGQENTEAFF.

Only a few counts were recorded for this clonotype. V is TRBV6-2 or TRBV6-3 and J is TRBJ2-4; tentative D call: TRBD1 (6 bases). CDR3 length equals 12 residues. V was pared by 2 bases and J by 16 bases, with 15 bases between. The germline gives CDR1 MNHEY, CDR2 SVGEGT. CDR3 sequence: CASSYGVTGIYF. The DNA for the CDR3 is TGTGCCAGCAGTTACGGAGTCACAGGGATCTACTTC.

The chain joins TRBV4-3 to TRBJ2-7; no definite D call. The CDR3 is made up of 17 amino acids. V lost 1 base, J lost 6 bases, and 22 bases lay in between. Germline loops: CDR1 LGHNA, CDR2 YSLEER. The DNA for the CDR3 is TGCGCCAGCAGCCAAGGAAGCCGTACGGCGCCCCCCCGCGAGCAGTACTTC. Translation gives CASSQGSRTAPPREQYF.

V is TRBV6-5 and J is TRBJ1-5; D is perhaps TRBD1 (5 bases). Deletions cut 0 bases from V and 11 bases from J, with 11 bases between. The CDR3 totals 13 residues. The V gene's germline CDR1 is MNHEY and CDR2 SVGAGI. This CDR3 reads CASSYSPGGAQHF. In DNA form, the CDR3 reads TGTGCCAGCAGTTACTCCCCCGGGGGAGCCCAGCATTTT.

The chain recombines TRBV3-1 with TRBJ2-3, with TRBD2 matching 11 bases. CDR3 size: 17 residues. Germline lookup yields CDR1 LGHDT and CDR2 YNNKEL (reference sequence). The junction had 8 bases not matched to a gene; V was cut back by 0 bases and J by 6 bases. CDR3 amino acids: CASSQDHLAGGRDTQYF. The CDR3 coding sequence is TGTGCCAGCAGCCAAGATCACCTAGCGGGGGGTCGGGATACGCAGTATTTT.

This clonotype came up many times. The V call is TRBV20-1, the J call TRBJ2-5; TRBD2 agrees at 8 bases. Germline values: CDR1 DFQATT, CDR2 SNEGSKA (reference sequence). Trimming cost V 4 bases and J 1 base; bases outside gene matches: 5. The CDR3 length is 14 residues. CDR3 protein: CSANERGIQETQYF. The CDR3 bases are TGCAGTGCTAATGAGCGGGGGATCCAAGAGACCCAGTACTTC.

This clonotype was seen at least ten times. The chain links TRBV7-2 to TRBJ1-3, with a tentative D call TRBD1 (5 bases). CDR1 and CDR2 (germline): SGHTA, FQGNSA. This CDR3 has 14 amino acids. Trimming removed 6 bases from V and 2 bases from J, with 11 bases in between. CDR3 in DNA: TGTGCCAGCAGAGACAGACAAACTGGAAACACCATATATTTT. Protein: CASRDRQTGNTIYF.

The chain joins TRBV20-1 to TRBJ2-1; the D gene is possibly TRBD2 (6 bases). V gave up 0 bases and J gave up 4 bases, with 16 bases separating them. The CDR3 length is 16 residues. CDR1 is DFQATT, CDR2 SNEGSKA, per germline (reference sequence). In DNA form, the CDR3 reads TGCAGTGCTAGAGAGGAGGGGCGGGGCAGATACAATGAGCAGTTCTTC. It specifies CSAREEGRGRYNEQFF.

The rearrangement links TRBV6-5 to TRBJ1-5; D ambiguous. This CDR3 has 15 residues. The V end was cut by 0 bases, the J end by 4 bases, with 10 bases between. Germline V CDR1 and CDR2: MNHEY, SVGAGI. CDR3 sequence (DNA): TGTGCCAGCAGTTACTCGGGGTCCGGAAATCAGCCCCAGCATTTT. Protein: CASSYSGSGNQPQHF.

This clonotype was seen at least ten times. Its ends do not fully match the called genes, so a read error is possible. This rearrangement joins TRBV7-7 to TRBJ2-1; 13 bases are a match to TRBD2. From germline, CDR1 is SSHAT and CDR2 FNYEAQ (reference sequence). The CDR3 loop spans 16 amino acids. The CDR3 sequence: CASSPATSGGEDEQFF. In nucleotides, the CDR3 is TGTGCTAGCAGCCCAGCCACTAGCGGGGGGGAGGATGAGCAGTTCTTC. Drawing the rest from reference TRBV7-7 and TRBJ2-1, the complete variable domain is GAGVSQSPRYKVTKRGQDVTLRCDPISSHATLYWYQQALGQGPEFLTYFNYEAQPDKSGLPSDRFSAERPEGSISTLTIQRTEQRDSAMYRCASSPATSGGEDEQFFGPGTRLTVL.